This T cell receptor beta chain derives from a study of beta chain features in type 1 diabetes. Remarks on this clone: This CDR3 is also generated by other DNA sequences in the sample.

What was sequenced were expressed TCRB transcripts, since all of the isolated RNA had been reverse transcribed. The assay was immunoSEQ multiplex PCR, and TCRdb's table has in-frame clones only and misses some. The data show 310,000 or so clones, with roughly 9.6% seen just once and 0.015% held by the top ten. Germline V gives CDR1 SEHNR, CDR2 FQNEAQ (reference sequence). CDR3 length equals 15 residues. Trimming removed 3 bases at V and 2 bases at J, with 13 bases between. By way of CD45RO/CCR7/CD25/CD127/CD95/CD27, the CD4+ regulatory, stem cell-like memory, central memory and naive cells were sorted.

The specimen was naive CD4+ T cells from blood. This TCR was recovered from a woman aged 30 to 39 in good health. V usage is TRBV7-9 and J usage is TRBJ1-2; D might be TRBD1 (5 bases). CDR3 sequence reads: CASSFGQGLNYGYTF. The CDR3 DNA reads as TGTGCCAGCAGCTTCGGGCAGGGACTAAACTATGGCTACACCTTC.